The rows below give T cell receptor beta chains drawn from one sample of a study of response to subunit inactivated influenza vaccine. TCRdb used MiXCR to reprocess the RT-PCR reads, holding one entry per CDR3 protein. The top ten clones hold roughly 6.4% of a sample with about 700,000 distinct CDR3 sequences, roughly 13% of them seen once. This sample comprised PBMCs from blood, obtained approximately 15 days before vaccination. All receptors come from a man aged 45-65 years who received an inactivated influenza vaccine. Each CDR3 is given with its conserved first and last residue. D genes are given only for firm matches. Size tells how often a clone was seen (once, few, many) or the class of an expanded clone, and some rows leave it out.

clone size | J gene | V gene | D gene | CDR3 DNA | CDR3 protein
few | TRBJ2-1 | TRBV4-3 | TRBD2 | TGCGCCAGCAGCCAAGCTAGCGGTATTCCCTACAATGAGCAGTTCTTC | CASSQASGIPYNEQFF
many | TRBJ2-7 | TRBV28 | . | TGTGCCAGCAGTTTAAGGACACCCTACGAGCAGTACTTC | CASSLRTPYEQYF
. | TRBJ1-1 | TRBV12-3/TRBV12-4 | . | TGTGCCAGCAGTCCCTATATGGGACGGTCGAACACTGAAGCTTTCTTT | CASSPYMGRSNTEAFF
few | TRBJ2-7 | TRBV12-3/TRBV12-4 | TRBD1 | TGTGCCAGCAGTTTTTCATCCGGGACAGGGAACGACGAGCAGTACTTC | CASSFSSGTGNDEQYF
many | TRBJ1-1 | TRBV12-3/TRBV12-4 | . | TGTGCCAGCAGTTTCCGGGGAAAAGCTTTCTTT | CASSFRGKAFF
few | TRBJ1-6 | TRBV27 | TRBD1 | TGTGCCAGCAGTTTAAACAGGGGGCCAGGGAATTCACCCCTCCACTTT | CASSLNRGPGNSPLHF
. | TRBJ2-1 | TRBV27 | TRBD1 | TGTGCCAGCAGTTCTAGACAGGGGACCTACAATGAGCAGTTCTTC | CASSSRQGTYNEQFF
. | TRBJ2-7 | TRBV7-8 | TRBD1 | TGTGCCAGCAGTACGAGGACAGGGGGCGTCTCCGAGCAGTACTTC | CASSTRTGGVSEQYF
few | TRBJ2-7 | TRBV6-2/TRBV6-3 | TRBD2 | TGTGCCAGCAGAGATCCGGGACTAGCGGGGGAGCAGTACTTC | CASRDPGLAGEQYF
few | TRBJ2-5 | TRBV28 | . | TGTGCCAGCAGTTTAGAAGGGCCTACAGGACACCAAGAGACCCAGTACTTC | CASSLEGPTGHQETQYF
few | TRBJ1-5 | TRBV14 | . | TGTGCCAGCAGCCCCGGGGGGGGCTCTCCCCAGCATTTT | CASSPGGGSPQHF
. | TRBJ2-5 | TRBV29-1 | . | TGCAGCGTTGAAGAGCGCAGGGGAAAGACCCAGTACTTC | CSVEERRGKTQYF
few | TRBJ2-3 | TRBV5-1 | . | TGCGCCAGCAGCTCGCATGACACAGATACGCAGTATTTT | CASSSHDTDTQYF
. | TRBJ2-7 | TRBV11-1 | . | TGTGCCAGCAGCTCTACCGGGACAATCTACGAGCAGTACTTC | CASSSTGTIYEQYF
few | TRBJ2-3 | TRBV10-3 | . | TGTGCCATCAGACAGGGGCTGGGGGGATGGACAGATACGCAGTATTTT | CAIRQGLGGWTDTQYF
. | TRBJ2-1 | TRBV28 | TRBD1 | TGTGCCAGCAGTTTAGGCCGAGACAGGGCCATGTCCAATGAGCAGTTCTTC | CASSLGRDRAMSNEQFF
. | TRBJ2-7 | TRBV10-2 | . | TGCGCCAGCAGTGAGTCTGTCTACCTCTACGAGCAGTACTTC | CASSESVYLYEQYF
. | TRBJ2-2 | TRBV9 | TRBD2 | TGTGCCAGCAGCGTAGGTGCGGGGGTTCTGGACACCGGGGAGCTGTTTTTT | CASSVGAGVLDTGELFF
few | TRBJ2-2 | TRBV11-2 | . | TGTGCCAGCAGCTTAGTTGCCCGCGCGAACACCGGGGAGCTGTTTTTT | CASSLVARANTGELFF
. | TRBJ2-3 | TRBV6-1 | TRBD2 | TGTGCCAGCAGGGGACTAGCGGCTAGCACAGATACGCAGTATTTT | CASRGLAASTDTQYF
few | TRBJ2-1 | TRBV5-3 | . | TGTGCCAGAAGCTCTCCCCCGGCAGCATACAATGAGCAGTTCTTC | CARSSPPAAYNEQFF
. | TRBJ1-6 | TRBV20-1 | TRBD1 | TGCAGTGCTAGCGTTCGGACAGGGAGCTCCTATAATTCACCCCTCCACTTT | CSASVRTGSSYNSPLHF
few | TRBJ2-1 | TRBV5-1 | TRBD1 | TGCGCCAGCAGCTTGGGACCGGACAGGGTACACAATGAGCAGTTCTTC | CASSLGPDRVHNEQFF
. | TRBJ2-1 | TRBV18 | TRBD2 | TGTGCCAGCTCACGAACTAGCGGGGGGGAATACAATGAGCAGTTCTTC | CASSRTSGGEYNEQFF
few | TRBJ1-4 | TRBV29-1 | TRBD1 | TGCAGCGCCGCGGACAGGGCGGGTAATGAAAAACTGTTTTTT | CSAADRAGNEKLFF
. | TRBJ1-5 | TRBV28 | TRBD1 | TGTGCCAGCAGTTCGCCCCGGGACAGGGAGGGTCAGCCCCAGCATTTT | CASSSPRDREGQPQHF
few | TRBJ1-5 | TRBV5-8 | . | TGTGCCAGCATCAAGGTCGGGGGGATCCAGCCCCAGCATTTT | CASIKVGGIQPQHF
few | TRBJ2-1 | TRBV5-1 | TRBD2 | TGCGCCAGCAGCTCAACCGGGACTAGCGGGAATAATGAGCAGTTCTTC | CASSSTGTSGNNEQFF
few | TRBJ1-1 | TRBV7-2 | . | TGTGCCAGCAGCTTGAACAGGGCAGGGAACACTGAAGCTTTCTTT | CASSLNRAGNTEAFF
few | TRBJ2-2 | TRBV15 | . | TGTGCCACCAGCAGAGATGTCCGGAACACCGGGGAGCTGTTTTTT | CATSRDVRNTGELFF
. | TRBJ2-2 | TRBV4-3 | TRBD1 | TGCGCCAGCAGCCAATACAGGGGAGTCGGAGGGGAGCTGTTTTTT | CASSQYRGVGGELFF
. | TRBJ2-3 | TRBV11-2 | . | TGTGCCAGCAGCTTAGATTGGCGTCTATTCCTCCGAACCGGTACGCAGTATTTT | CASSLDWRLFLRTGTQYF
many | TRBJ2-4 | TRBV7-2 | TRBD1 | TGTGCCAGCAGCTTAGGAGGGGGCAACATTCAGTACTTC | CASSLGGGNIQYF
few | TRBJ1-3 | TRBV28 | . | TGTGCCAGCAGTCCGAGCGAGACTGGAAACACCATATATTTT | CASSPSETGNTIYF
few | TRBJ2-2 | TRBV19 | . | TGTGCCAGTAGTACAGTAAGGGACATCACCGGGGAGCTGTTTTTT | CASSTVRDITGELFF
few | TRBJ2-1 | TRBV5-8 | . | TGTGCCAGCAGCTCCGGACTGGTCAATGAGCAGTTCTTC | CASSSGLVNEQFF
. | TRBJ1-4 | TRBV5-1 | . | TGCGCCAGCAGCTCCAACTCTCAAGGGGAAAAACTGTTTTTT | CASSSNSQGEKLFF
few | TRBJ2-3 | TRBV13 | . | TGTGCCAGCAGCTTGTCCCCAACGGGGACAGATACGCAGTATTTT | CASSLSPTGTDTQYF
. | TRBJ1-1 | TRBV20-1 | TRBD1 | TGCAGTGCGTCAGGGGGCCAGCTGAACACTGAAGCTTTCTTT | CSASGGQLNTEAFF
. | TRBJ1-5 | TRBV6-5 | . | TGTGCCAGCAGTTACAGGCCAGGGGATCAGCCCCAGCATTTT | CASSYRPGDQPQHF
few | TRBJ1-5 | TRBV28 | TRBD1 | TGTGCCACCGACAGGGGGGAGCAGCCCCAGCATTTT | CATDRGEQPQHF
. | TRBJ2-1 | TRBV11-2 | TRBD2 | TGTGCCAGCAGCTTACGGTTAGCGGGGGTGATCTACAATGAGCAGTTCTTC | CASSLRLAGVIYNEQFF
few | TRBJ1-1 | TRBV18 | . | TGTGCCAGCTCACACCGGGAGATCGATGCGGACACTGAAGCTTTCTTT | CASSHREIDADTEAFF
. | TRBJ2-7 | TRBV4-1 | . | TGCGCCAGCAGCCAAGTGGGGGCAGGGTACGAGCAGTACTTC | CASSQVGAGYEQYF
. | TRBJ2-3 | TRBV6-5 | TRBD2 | TGTGCCAGCAGTTACTCGGGACTAGCGGCCCCGGATACGCAGTATTTT | CASSYSGLAAPDTQYF
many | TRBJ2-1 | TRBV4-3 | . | TGCGCCAGCAGCCAGATGCTTAACTATGAGCAGTTCTTC | CASSQMLNYEQFF
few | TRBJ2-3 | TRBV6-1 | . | TGTGCCAGCAGGACCCTAGGGGGAAGAACCACAGATACGCAGTATTTT | CASRTLGGRTTDTQYF
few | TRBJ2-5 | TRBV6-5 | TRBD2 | TGTGCCAGCAGTTACTCGTTTAGCGGGGGGGAAGAGACCCAGTACTTC | CASSYSFSGGEETQYF
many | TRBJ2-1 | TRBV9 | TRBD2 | TGTGCCAGCAGCGTAGTCCCTAGCGGGGGCTGGAATGAGCAGTTCTTC | CASSVVPSGGWNEQFF
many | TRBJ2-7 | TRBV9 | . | TGTGCCAGCAGCGTAGTAAGGGAGCAGTACTTC | CASSVVREQYF
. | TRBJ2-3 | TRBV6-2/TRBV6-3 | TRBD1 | TGTGCCAGCAGGTACAGGGGGCCAAAAGATACGCAGTATTTT | CASRYRGPKDTQYF
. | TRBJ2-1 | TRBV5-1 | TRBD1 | TGCGCCAGCCAAAGACAGGGAGAGCAGTTCTTC | CASQRQGEQFF
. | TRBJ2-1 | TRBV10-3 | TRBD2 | TGTGCCATCAGCCCGGGACGTCCGGGACTAGCGTTACTAAATGAGCAGTTCTTC | CAISPGRPGLALLNEQFF
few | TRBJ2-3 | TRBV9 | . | TGTGCCAGCAGACCTCCGGGACAACGCACAGATACGCAGTATTTT | CASRPPGQRTDTQYF
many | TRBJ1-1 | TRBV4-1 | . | TGCGCCAGCAGCCGCGGTTCCAACCCCAGGAACACTGAAGCTTTCTTT | CASSRGSNPRNTEAFF
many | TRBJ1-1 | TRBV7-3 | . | TGTGCCAGCAGGATCAACACTGAAGCTTTCTTT | CASRINTEAFF
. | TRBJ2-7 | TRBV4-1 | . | TGCGCCAGCAGCCAAGAGCGGGGTTACATCGACGAGCAGTACTTC | CASSQERGYIDEQYF
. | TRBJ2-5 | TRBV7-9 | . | TGTGCCAGCAGCAAAGGATACCAAGAGACCCAGTACTTC | CASSKGYQETQYF